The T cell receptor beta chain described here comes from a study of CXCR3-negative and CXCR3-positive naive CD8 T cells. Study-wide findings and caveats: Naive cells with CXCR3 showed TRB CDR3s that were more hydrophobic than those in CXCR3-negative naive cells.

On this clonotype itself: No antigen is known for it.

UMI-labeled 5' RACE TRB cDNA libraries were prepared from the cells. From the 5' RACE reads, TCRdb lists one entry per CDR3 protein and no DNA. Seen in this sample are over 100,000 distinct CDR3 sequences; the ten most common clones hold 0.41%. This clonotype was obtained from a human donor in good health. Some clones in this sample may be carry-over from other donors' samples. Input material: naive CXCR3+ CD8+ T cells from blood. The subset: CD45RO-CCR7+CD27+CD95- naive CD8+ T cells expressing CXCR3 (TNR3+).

CDR3 amino acids: CASSTGLAGDTGELFF. The rearrangement joins TRBV7-2 to TRBJ2-2; the TCRdb call, TRBD2, lacks DNA for checking. The germline CDR1 and CDR2 sequences are SGHTA and FQGNSA. The CDR3 length is 16 residues.